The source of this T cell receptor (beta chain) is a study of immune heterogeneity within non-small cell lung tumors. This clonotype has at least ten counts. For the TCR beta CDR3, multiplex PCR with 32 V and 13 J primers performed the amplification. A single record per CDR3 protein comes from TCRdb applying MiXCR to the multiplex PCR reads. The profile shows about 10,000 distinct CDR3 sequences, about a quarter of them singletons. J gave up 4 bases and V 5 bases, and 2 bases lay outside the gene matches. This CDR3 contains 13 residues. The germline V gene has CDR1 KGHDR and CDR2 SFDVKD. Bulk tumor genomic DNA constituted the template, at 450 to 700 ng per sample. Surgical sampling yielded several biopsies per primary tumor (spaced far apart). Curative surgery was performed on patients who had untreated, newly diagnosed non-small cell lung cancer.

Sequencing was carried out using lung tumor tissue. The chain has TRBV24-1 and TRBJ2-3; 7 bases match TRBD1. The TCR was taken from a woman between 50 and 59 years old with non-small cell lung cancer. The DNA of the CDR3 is TGTGCCACCAGTGCCACAGGGGCAGATACGCAGTATTTT. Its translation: CATSATGADTQYF.